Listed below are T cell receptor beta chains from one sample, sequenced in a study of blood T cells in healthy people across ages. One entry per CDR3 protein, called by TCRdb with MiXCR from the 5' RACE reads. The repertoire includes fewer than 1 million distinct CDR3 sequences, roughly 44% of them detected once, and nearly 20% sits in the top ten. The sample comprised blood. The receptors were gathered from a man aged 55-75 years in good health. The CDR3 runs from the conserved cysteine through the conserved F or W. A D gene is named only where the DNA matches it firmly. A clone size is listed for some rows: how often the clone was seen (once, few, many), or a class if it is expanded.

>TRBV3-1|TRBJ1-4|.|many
TGTGCCAGCAGCCCCAGGGCGGGAGGAGAAAAACTGTTTTTT
CASSPRAGGEKLFF
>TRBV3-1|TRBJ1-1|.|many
TGTGCCAGCAGCCTGGCGGGTGAAGCTTTCTTT
CASSLAGEAFF
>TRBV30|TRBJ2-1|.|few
TGTGCCTGGAGTGGGGCCAGGGGATTATACAATGAGCAGTTCTTC
CAWSGARGLYNEQFF
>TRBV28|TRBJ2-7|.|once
TGTGCCAGCATTTTGCCCGGGAGTTACGAGCAGTACTTC
CASILPGSYEQYF
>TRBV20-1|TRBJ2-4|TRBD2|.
TGCAGTGCCCCCGGGCTAGCGGGGGGAACCAAAAACATTCAGTACTTC
CSAPGLAGGTKNIQYF
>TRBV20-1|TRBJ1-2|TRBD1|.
TGCAGTGCTAGTCCCTGGACAGGGAGTGGCTACACCTTC
CSASPWTGSGYTF
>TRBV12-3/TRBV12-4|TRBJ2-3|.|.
TGTGCCAGCAGCCTAAGACTAGAGAGCACAGATACGCAGTATTTT
CASSLRLESTDTQYF
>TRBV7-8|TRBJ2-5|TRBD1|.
TGTGCCAGCAGCAATCACAGGGGACGGACCCAGTACTTC
CASSNHRGRTQYF
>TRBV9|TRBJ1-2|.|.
TGTGCCAGCAGCGCGGACATCTCTAACTATGGCTACACCTTC
CASSADISNYGYTF
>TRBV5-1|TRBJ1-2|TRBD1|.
TGCGCCAGCAGCTTGGACAGGGGCGACCCCCTATATGGCTACACCTTC
CASSLDRGDPLYGYTF
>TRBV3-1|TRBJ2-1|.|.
TGTGCCAGCAGGCAAGAGTCTAAGGGTACCTACAATGAGCAGTTCTTC
CASRQESKGTYNEQFF
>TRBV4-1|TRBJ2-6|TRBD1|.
TGCGCCAGCAGCCAAGATCGGGACAGCCCCACTGGGGCCAACGTCCTGACTTTC
CASSQDRDSPTGANVLTF
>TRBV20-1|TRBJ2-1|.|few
TGCAGTGCTAGAGATCGTGGCGGGGTCTACAATGAGCAGTTCTTC
CSARDRGGVYNEQFF
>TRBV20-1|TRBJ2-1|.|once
TGCAGTGCTAGCCTCTACAATGAGCAGTTCTTC
CSASLYNEQFF
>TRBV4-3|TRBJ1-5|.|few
TGCGCCAGCAGCCCGGACGCGAACAATCAGCCCCAGCATTTT
CASSPDANNQPQHF
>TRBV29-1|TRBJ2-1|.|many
TGCAGCGTCATTTTTTGGAGCTCCGGGGGCTACAATGAGCAGTTCTTC
CSVIFWSSGGYNEQFF
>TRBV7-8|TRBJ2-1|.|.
TGTGCCAGCAGCTTAGTGGGGCAGGTAAGCTCCTACAATGAGCAGTTCTTC
CASSLVGQVSSYNEQFF
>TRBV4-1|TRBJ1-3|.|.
TGCGCCAGCCGCCAAGAATCTTCGGCTGGAAACACCATATATTTT
CASRQESSAGNTIYF
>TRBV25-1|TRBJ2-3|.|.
TGTGCCAGCAGTGGTCTGACGGGACTCTACACAGATACGCAGTATTTT
CASSGLTGLYTDTQYF
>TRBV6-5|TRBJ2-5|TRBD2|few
TGTGCCAGCAGTTTCGGACTAGCGGGGGGTATAGAGACCCAGTACTTC
CASSFGLAGGIETQYF
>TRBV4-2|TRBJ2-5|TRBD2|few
TGTGCCAGCAGCCAAGATCTAAGCGGGGGGGCCTGGGAGACCCAGTACTTC
CASSQDLSGGAWETQYF
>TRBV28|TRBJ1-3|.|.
.
CASSSSGFGPGNTIYF
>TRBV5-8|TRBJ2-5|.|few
TGTGCCAGCAGCTTGCTTCCGATGACATCGTTCCAAGAGACCCAGTACTTC
CASSLLPMTSFQETQYF
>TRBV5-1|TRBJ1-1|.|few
TGCGCCAGCAGCTTGATCGAGAACACTGAAGCTTTCTTT
CASSLIENTEAFF
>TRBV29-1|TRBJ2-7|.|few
TGCAGCGTTCAATTTGGCAGGGGTGGGCCCTACGAGCAGTACTTC
CSVQFGRGGPYEQYF
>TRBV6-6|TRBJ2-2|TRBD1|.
TGTGCCAGCAGTTTCAGACAGGGAGTATCCGCCGGGGAGCTGTTTTTT
CASSFRQGVSAGELFF
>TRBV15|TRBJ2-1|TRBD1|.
TGTGCCACCAGCAGAGCCGGGACAGGGGGGGATGAGCAGTTCTTC
CATSRAGTGGDEQFF
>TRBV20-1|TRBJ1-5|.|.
TGCAGTGCTAGTGGTCGAGACAGAGAATATAGCAATCAGCCCCAGCATTTT
CSASGRDREYSNQPQHF
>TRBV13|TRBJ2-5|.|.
TGTGCCAGCAGCCGACAGGACTCGGAGACCCAGTACTTC
CASSRQDSETQYF
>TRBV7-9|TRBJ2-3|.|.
TGTGCCAGCATCCCCCGGGCGGGGGATACGCAGTATTTT
CASIPRAGDTQYF
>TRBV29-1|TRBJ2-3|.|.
TGCAGCGTTGAGTGGTGGGAAGCAGATACGCAGTATTTT
CSVEWWEADTQYF
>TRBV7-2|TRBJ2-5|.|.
TGTGCCAGCAGCCGACAGCCGGAGGTGGGGACCCAGTACTTC
CASSRQPEVGTQYF
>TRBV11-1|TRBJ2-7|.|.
TGTGCCAGCAGCAATCTACTTGCCTTAGGGGAGCAGTACTTC
CASSNLLALGEQYF
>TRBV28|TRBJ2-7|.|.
TGTGCCACCAGTTCACCAGGGTTCGGCCCCTACGAGCAGTACTTC
CATSSPGFGPYEQYF
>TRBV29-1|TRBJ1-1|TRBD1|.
TGCAGCGTCGCAAGATATACACCGGGACAGGGGTCCCAGAACACTGAAGCTTTCTTT
CSVARYTPGQGSQNTEAFF
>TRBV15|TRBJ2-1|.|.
TGTGCCACCAGCAGAGATTGGGGTGCCTGTGAGCAGTTCTTC
CATSRDWGACEQFF
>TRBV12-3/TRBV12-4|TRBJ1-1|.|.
TGTGCCAGCAGTTCCCCAACCGCGGGGTACGGGACTGAAGCTTTCTTT
CASSSPTAGYGTEAFF
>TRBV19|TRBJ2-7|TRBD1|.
TGTGCCAGTAGTAGAGACAGGGGGTACTACGAGCAGTACTTC
CASSRDRGYYEQYF
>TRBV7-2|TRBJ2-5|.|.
TGTGCCAGCAGCTTATTCTCCAATGGTCGATTTGAGATCAAAGAGACCCAGTACTTC
CASSLFSNGRFEIKETQYF
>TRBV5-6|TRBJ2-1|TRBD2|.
TGTGCCAGCAGCTACGCACTAGCGGGGGCGTGGAATGAGCAGTTCTTC
CASSYALAGAWNEQFF